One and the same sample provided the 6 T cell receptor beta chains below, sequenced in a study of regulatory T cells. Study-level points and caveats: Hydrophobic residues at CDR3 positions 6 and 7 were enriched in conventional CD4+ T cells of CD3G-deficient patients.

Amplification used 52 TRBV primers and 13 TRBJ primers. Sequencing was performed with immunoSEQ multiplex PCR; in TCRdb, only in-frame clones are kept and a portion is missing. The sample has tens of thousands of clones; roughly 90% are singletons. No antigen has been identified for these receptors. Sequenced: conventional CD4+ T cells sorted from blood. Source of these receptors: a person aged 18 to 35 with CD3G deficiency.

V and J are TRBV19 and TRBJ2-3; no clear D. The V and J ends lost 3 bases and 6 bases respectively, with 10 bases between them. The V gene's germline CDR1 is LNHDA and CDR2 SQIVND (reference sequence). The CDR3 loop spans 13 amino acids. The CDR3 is CASSIRRMDTQYF. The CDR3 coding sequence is TGTGCCAGTAGTATCAGGAGAATGGATACGCAGTATTTT.

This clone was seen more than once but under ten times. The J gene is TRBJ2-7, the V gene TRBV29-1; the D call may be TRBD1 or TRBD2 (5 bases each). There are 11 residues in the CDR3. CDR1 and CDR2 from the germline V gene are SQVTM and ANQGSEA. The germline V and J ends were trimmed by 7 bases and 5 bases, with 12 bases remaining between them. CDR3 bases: TGCAGCGCCAACGTGGGACACGAGCAGTACTTC. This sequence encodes CSANVGHEQYF.

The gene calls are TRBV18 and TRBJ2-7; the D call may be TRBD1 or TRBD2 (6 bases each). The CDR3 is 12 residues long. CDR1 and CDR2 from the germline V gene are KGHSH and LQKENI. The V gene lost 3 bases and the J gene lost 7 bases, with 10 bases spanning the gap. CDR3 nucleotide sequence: TGTGCCAGCTCACCTACAGGGACTGAGCAGTACTTC. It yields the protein CASSPTGTEQYF.

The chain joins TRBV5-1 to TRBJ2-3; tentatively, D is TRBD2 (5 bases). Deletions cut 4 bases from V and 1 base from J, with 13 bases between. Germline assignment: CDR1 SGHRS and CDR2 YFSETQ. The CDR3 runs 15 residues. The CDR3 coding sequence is TGCGCCAGCAGCCTGACGCAGAGGGGCACAGATACGCAGTATTTT. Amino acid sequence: CASSLTQRGTDTQYF.

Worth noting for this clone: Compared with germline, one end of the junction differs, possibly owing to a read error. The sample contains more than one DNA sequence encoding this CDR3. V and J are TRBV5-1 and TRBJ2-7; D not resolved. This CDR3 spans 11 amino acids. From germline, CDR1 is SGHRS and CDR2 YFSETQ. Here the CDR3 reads CASSFSYEQYF. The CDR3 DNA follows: TGCGCCAGCAGCTTTTCCTATGAGCAGTACTTC. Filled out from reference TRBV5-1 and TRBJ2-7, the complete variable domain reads KAGVTQTPRYLIKTRGQQVTLSCSPISGHRSVSWYQQTPGQGLQFLFEYFSETQRNKGNFPGRFSGRQFSNSRSEMNVSTLELGDSALYLCASSFSYEQYFGPGTRLTVT.

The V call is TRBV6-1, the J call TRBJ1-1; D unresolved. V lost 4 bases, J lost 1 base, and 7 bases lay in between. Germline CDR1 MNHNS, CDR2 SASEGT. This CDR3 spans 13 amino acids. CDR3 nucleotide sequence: TGTGCCAGCAGTGCCCGGAAGAACACTGAAGCTTTCTTT. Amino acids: CASSARKNTEAFF.